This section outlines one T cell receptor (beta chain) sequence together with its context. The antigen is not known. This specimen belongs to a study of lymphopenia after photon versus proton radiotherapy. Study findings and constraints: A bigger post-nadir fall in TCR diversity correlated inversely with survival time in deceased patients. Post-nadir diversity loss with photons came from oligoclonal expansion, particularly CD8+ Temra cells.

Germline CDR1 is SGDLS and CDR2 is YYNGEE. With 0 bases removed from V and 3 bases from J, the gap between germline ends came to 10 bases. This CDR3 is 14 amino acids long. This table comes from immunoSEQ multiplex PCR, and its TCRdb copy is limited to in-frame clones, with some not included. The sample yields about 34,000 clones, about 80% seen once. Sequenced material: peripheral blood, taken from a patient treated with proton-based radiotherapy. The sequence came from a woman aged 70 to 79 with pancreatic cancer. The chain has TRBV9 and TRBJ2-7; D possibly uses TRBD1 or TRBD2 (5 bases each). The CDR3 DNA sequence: TGTGCCAGCAGCGTAGATCCAGGGAGCTACGAGCAGTACTTC. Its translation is CASSVDPGSYEQYF.